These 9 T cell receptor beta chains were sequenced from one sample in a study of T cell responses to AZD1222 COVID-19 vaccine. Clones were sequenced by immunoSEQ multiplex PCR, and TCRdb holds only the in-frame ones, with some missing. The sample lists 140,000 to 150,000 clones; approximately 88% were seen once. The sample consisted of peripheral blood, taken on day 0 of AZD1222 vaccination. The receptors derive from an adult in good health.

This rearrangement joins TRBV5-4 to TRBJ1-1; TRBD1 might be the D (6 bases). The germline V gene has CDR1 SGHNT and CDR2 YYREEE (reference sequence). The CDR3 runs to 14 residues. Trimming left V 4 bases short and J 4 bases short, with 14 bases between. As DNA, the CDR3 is TGTGCCAGCAGCCCCCAACAGGGAAGCACTGAAGCTTTCTTT. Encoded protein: CASSPQQGSTEAFF.

This CDR3 is CASSDVGGSNQPQHF. As DNA, the CDR3 is TGTGCCAGTAGTGATGTGGGGGGGAGCAATCAGCCCCAGCATTTT. V is TRBV19 and J is TRBJ1-5, with D possibly TRBD1 on 5 matching bases. Germline V gene data show CDR1 as LNHDA and CDR2 as SQIVND (reference sequence). The length of the CDR3 is 15 residues. The V end was cut by 5 bases, the J end by 1 base, with 12 bases between.

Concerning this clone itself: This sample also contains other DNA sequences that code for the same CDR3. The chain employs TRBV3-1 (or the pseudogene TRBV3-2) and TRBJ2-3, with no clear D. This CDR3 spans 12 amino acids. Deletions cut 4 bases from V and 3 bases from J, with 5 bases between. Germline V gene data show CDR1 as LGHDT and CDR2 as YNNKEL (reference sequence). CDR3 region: CASSPSTDTQYF. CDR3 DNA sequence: TGTGCCAGCAGCCCCAGTACAGATACGCAGTATTTT.

The CDR3 reads CASSRINSGERYF. The CDR3 DNA is TGTGCCAGCAGCCGAATCAATAGCGGGGAGAGGTATTTT. The chain uses TRBV3-1 (or the pseudogene TRBV3-2) and TRBJ2-3, with TRBD2 matching 8 bases. The CDR3 is 13 residues long. The germline gives CDR1 LGHDT, CDR2 YNNKEL (reference sequence). V lost 4 bases to trimming and J lost 14 bases; unmatched junction nucleotides: 11.

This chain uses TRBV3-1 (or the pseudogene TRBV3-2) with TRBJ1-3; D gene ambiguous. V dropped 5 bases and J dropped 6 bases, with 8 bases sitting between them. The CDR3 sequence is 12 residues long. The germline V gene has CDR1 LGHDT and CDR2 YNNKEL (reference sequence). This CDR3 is CASSSQINTIYF. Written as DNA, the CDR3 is TGTGCCAGCAGCTCCCAAATAAACACCATATATTTT.

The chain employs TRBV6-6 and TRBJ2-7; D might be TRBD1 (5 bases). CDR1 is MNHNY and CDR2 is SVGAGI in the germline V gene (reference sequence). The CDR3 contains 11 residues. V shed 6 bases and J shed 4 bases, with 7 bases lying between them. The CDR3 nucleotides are TGTGCCAGCAGGAACAGGTACGAGCAGTACTTC. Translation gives CASRNRYEQYF.

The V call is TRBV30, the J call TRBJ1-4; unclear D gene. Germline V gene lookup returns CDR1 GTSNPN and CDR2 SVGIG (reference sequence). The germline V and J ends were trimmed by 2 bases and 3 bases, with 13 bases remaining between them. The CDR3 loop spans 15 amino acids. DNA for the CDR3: TGTGCCTGGAGTCCCGCCTCGGGATCTAATGAAAAACTGTTTTTT. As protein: CAWSPASGSNEKLFF.

This CDR3 reads CASDPQGLANYGYTF. Written as DNA, the CDR3 is TGTGCCAGTGACCCTCAGGGTTTAGCTAACTATGGCTACACCTTC. V and J are TRBV28 and TRBJ1-2, with TRBD1 as a possible D gene (5 bases). The CDR3 spans 15 residues. The V and J ends lost 9 bases and 0 bases respectively, with 17 bases between them. CDR1 MDHEN and CDR2 SYDVKM come from the germline V gene.

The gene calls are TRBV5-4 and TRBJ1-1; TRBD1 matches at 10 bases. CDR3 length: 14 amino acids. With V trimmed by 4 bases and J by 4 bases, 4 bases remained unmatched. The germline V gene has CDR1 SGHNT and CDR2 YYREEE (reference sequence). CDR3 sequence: CASSPGDRGTEAFF. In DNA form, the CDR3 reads TGTGCCAGCAGCCCTGGGGACAGGGGCACTGAAGCTTTCTTT. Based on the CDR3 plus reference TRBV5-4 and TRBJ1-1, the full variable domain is ETGVTQSPTHLIKTRGQQVTLRCSSQSGHNTVSWYQQALGQGPQFIFQYYREEENGRGNFPPRFSGLQFPNYSSELNVNALELDDSALYLCASSPGDRGTEAFFGQGTRLTVV.